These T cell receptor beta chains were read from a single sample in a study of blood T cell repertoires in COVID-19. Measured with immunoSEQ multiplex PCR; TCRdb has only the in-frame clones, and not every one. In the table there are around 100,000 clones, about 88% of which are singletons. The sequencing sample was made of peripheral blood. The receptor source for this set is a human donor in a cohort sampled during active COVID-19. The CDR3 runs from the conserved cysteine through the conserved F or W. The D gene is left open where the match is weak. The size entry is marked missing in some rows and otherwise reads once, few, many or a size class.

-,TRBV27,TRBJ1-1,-,CASSLLGRVGTEAFF,TGTGCCAGCAGTTTATTAGGCAGGGTGGGCACTGAAGCTTTCTTT
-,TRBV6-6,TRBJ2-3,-,CASSYTDRTDTQYF,TGTGCCAGCAGTTATACCGACAGAACAGATACGCAGTATTTT
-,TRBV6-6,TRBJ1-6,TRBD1,CASTLSTGANSPLHF,TGTGCCAGCACACTCTCGACAGGGGCTAATTCACCCCTCCACTTT
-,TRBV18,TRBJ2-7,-,CASSSFWTTNEQYF,TGTGCCAGCTCGTCCTTCTGGACTACCAACGAGCAGTACTTC
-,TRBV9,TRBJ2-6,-,CASSPSGSGANVLTF,TGTGCCAGCAGCCCAAGCGGGTCTGGGGCCAACGTCCTGACTTTC
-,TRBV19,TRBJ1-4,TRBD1,CASSTPRDRNEKLFF,TGTGCCAGTAGTACCCCCCGGGACAGGAATGAAAAACTGTTTTTT
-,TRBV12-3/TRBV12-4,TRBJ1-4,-,CASRLAREEKLFF,TGTGCCAGCAGGCTAGCCCGGGAGGAAAAACTGTTTTTT
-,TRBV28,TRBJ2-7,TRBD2,CASTSAASGTLQQYF,TGTGCCAGCACCTCCGCGGCTAGCGGGACTTTGCAGCAGTACTTC
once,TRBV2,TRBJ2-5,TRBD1,CASSPDRAPETQYF,TGTGCCAGCAGTCCGGACAGGGCTCCGGAGACCCAGTACTTC
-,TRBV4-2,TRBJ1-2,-,CASSQTLLLGGYGYTF,TGTGCCAGCAGCCAAACCCTATTACTGGGGGGCTATGGCTACACCTTC
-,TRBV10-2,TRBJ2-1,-,CASSGGTGNEQFF,TGCGCCAGCAGTGGTGGTACCGGCAATGAGCAGTTCTTC
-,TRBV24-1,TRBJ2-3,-,CATSDLRWDTQYF,TGTGCCACCAGTGACCTCAGGTGGGATACGCAGTATTTT
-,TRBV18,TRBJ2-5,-,CASSPTDGETQYF,TGTGCCAGCTCACCGACAGACGGGGAGACCCAGTACTTC
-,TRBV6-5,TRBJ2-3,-,CASREWGGADTQYF,TGTGCCAGCAGAGAGTGGGGCGGGGCAGATACGCAGTATTTT
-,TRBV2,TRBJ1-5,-,CASSEANRNQPQHF,TGTGCCAGCAGTGAAGCAAACCGGAATCAGCCCCAGCATTTT
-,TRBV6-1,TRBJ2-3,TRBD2,CASSVPRGRGGTDTQYF,TGTGCCAGCAGTGTCCCCCGTGGGCGGGGGGGCACAGATACGCAGTATTTT
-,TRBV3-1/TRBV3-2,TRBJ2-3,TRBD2,CASSQESPSGGAKDTQYF,TGTGCCAGCAGCCAAGAATCTCCTAGCGGGGGGGCAAAAGATACGCAGTATTTT
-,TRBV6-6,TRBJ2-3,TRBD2,CASSSVGRATDTQYF,TGTGCCAGCAGTTCCGTCGGGAGGGCCACTGATACGCAGTATTTT
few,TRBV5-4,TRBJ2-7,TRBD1,CASSARTGLSYEQYF,TGTGCCAGCAGCGCCCGGACAGGACTCTCCTACGAGCAGTACTTC
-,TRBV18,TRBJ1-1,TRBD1,CASSPKGQGAGDTEAFF,TGTGCCAGCTCACCAAAAGGACAGGGGGCAGGGGACACTGAAGCTTTCTTT
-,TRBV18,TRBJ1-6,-,CASSPSNSPLHF,TGTGCCAGCTCACCGAGTAATTCACCCCTCCACTTT
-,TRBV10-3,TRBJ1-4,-,CAISARGEEKLFF,TGTGCCATCAGTGCGCGGGGTGAAGAAAAACTGTTTTTT
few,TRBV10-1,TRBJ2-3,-,CASSEGGTASTDTQYF,TGCGCCAGCAGTGAGGGGGGCACAGCTAGCACAGATACGCAGTATTTT
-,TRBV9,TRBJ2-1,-,CASSVTSIRGSTSYNEQFF,TGTGCCAGCAGCGTAACATCGATCAGAGGGTCTACCTCCTACAATGAGCAGTTCTTC
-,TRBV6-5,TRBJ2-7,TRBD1,CASSQGQSYEQYF,TGTGCCAGCAGCCAGGGACAGTCTTACGAGCAGTACTTC
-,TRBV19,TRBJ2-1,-,CASSIPPGGSNEQFF,TGTGCCAGTAGTATACCCCCTGGGGGGAGTAACGAGCAGTTCTTC
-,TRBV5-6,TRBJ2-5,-,CASSASFQGPGAQYF,TGTGCCAGCAGCGCATCGTTTCAGGGTCCTGGCGCCCAGTACTTC
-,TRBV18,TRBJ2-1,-,CASSTYATYNEQFF,TGTGCCAGCTCCACCTACGCCACCTACAATGAGCAGTTCTTC
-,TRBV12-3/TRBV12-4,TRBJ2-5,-,CASSAGLQETQYF,TGTGCCAGCAGTGCGGGACTTCAAGAGACCCAGTACTTC
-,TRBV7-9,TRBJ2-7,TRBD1,CASSLTGQGRYEQYF,TGTGCCAGCAGCCTGACCGGACAGGGGCGCTACGAGCAGTACTTC
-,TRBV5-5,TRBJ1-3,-,CASSLVGRPGTGNTIYF,TGTGCCAGCAGCTTGGTAGGACGTCCGGGGACTGGAAACACCATATATTTT
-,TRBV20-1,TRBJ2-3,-,CSASNTGTDTQYF,TGCAGTGCTAGTAATACAGGGACAGATACGCAGTATTTT
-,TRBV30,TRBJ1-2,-,CAWTPDTF,TGTGCCTGGACCCCCGACACCTTC
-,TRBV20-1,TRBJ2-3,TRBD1,CSASDPTGETQYF,TGCAGTGCTAGTGATCCGACAGGGGAGACGCAGTATTTT
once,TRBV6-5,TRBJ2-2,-,CASSYGRDTGELFF,TGTGCCAGCAGTTACGGCAGGGACACCGGGGAGCTGTTTTTT
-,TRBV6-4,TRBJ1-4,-,CASSPGPYEKLFF,TGTGCCAGCTCACCAGGGCCTTATGAAAAACTGTTTTTT
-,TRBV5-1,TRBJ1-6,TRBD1,CASSPGQGDNSPLHF,TGCGCCAGCAGCCCTGGACAGGGGGATAATTCACCCCTCCACTTT
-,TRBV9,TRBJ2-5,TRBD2,CASSVGSSGYQETQYF,TGTGCCAGCAGCGTAGGGTCTAGCGGGTACCAAGAGACCCAGTACTTC
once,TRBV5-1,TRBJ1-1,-,CASSLAQQGPEAFF,TGCGCCAGCAGCTTGGCCCAACAGGGCCCTGAAGCTTTCTTT
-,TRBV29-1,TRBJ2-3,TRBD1,CSVLDRGGTDTQYF,TGCAGCGTTCTAGACAGGGGGGGCACAGATACGCAGTATTTT
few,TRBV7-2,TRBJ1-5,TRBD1,CASSPPGQINQPQHF,TGTGCCAGCAGCCCTCCGGGACAGATCAATCAGCCCCAGCATTTT
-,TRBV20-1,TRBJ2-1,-,CSASEWQKQFF,TGCAGTGCCAGCGAGTGGCAGAAGCAGTTCTTC
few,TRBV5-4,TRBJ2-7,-,CASRRWTDSYEQYF,TGTGCCAGCAGACGCTGGACAGATTCCTACGAGCAGTACTTC
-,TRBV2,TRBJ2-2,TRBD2,CASGSGGLVGELFF,TGTGCCAGCGGAAGCGGGGGGCTTGTCGGGGAGCTGTTTTTT
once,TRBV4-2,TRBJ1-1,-,CASSQDEEFTEAFF,TGTGCCAGCAGCCAAGACGAGGAGTTCACTGAAGCTTTCTTT
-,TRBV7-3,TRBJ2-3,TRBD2,CASSLRRLAGGQDTQYF,TGTGCCAGCAGCTTACGGAGACTAGCGGGGGGGCAAGATACGCAGTATTTT
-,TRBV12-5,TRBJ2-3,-,CASGASPDTQYF,TGTGCTAGTGGGGCTAGCCCAGATACGCAGTATTTT
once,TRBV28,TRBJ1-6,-,CASSRQYNSPLHF,TGTGCCAGCAGTCGACAGTATAATTCACCCCTCCACTTT
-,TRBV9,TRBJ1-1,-,CASSVEPLENTEAFF,TGTGCCAGCAGCGTTGAGCCTCTCGAGAACACTGAAGCTTTCTTT
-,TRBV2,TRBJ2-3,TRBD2,CASRNTGTSGTDTQYF,TGTGCCAGCAGGAATACCGGGACTAGCGGAACAGATACGCAGTATTTT